Each of the 5 T cell receptor beta chains below was sequenced from the same sample in a study of blood T cell repertoires in COVID-19. Libraries were prepared by immunoSEQ multiplex PCR; TCRdb keeps only in-frame clonotypes and omits some of them. The data contain 100,000 to 150,000 clones, about 70% of them seen just once; the ten biggest clones take up about 6.3%. The sample comprised peripheral blood. The source of these receptors is an elderly man with COVID-19, enrolled during active disease.

The chain combines TRBV2 with TRBJ2-7, with D perhaps TRBD2 (5 bases). CDR3 length: 13 amino acids. V was shortened by 4 bases and J by 6 bases, with 13 bases between the two germline ends. Germline lookup yields CDR1 SNHLY and CDR2 FYNNEI. The CDR3 coding sequence is TGTGCCAGCAGTGTGGACTGGACTGCCGAGCAGTACTTC. Its translation is CASSVDWTAEQYF.

The gene calls are TRBV6-5 and TRBJ2-5; 10 nucleotides align to TRBD1. J gave up 7 bases and V 6 bases, and 8 bases lay outside the gene matches. There are 14 residues in the CDR3. Germline loops: CDR1 MNHEY, CDR2 SVGAGI. The CDR3 here is CASSSDRGRGTQYF. CDR3 nucleotide sequence: TGTGCCAGCAGCTCCGACAGGGGGCGTGGGACCCAGTACTTC.

The rearrangement links TRBV6-5 to TRBJ2-7, with TRBD1 matching over 7 bases. This CDR3 is 16 amino acids long. Trimming removed 0 bases from V and 0 bases from J; junction bases left unmatched: 5. Germline CDR1 MNHEY, CDR2 SVGAGI. CDR3 in amino acids: CASSYSGGASSYEQYF. The CDR3 DNA sequence: TGTGCCAGCAGTTACTCAGGGGGCGCTAGCTCCTACGAGCAGTACTTC.

The chain recombines TRBV10-3 with TRBJ1-2, with 11 bases fitting TRBD1. The germline V gene encodes CDR1 ENHRY and CDR2 SYGVKD. The V segment lost 5 bases and the J segment 4 bases; nucleotides outside the gene matches: 9. The CDR3 has 16 amino acids. The CDR3 DNA follows: TGTGCCATCAGTCCTAGTCCCGGGACAGGGGGCTATGGCTACACCTTC. Translating it yields CAISPSPGTGGYGYTF.

In the case of this clone: Its ends do not fully match the called genes, so a read error is possible. This chain links TRBV27 with TRBJ2-6; the D is unclear. Looked up from germline, CDR1 is MNHEY and CDR2 is SMNVEV (reference sequence). The CDR3 has 13 residues. CDR3 DNA sequence: TGTGCCAGCAGTATCTCTAGGGCCAACGTCCTGACTTTC. Protein product: CASSISRANVLTF.